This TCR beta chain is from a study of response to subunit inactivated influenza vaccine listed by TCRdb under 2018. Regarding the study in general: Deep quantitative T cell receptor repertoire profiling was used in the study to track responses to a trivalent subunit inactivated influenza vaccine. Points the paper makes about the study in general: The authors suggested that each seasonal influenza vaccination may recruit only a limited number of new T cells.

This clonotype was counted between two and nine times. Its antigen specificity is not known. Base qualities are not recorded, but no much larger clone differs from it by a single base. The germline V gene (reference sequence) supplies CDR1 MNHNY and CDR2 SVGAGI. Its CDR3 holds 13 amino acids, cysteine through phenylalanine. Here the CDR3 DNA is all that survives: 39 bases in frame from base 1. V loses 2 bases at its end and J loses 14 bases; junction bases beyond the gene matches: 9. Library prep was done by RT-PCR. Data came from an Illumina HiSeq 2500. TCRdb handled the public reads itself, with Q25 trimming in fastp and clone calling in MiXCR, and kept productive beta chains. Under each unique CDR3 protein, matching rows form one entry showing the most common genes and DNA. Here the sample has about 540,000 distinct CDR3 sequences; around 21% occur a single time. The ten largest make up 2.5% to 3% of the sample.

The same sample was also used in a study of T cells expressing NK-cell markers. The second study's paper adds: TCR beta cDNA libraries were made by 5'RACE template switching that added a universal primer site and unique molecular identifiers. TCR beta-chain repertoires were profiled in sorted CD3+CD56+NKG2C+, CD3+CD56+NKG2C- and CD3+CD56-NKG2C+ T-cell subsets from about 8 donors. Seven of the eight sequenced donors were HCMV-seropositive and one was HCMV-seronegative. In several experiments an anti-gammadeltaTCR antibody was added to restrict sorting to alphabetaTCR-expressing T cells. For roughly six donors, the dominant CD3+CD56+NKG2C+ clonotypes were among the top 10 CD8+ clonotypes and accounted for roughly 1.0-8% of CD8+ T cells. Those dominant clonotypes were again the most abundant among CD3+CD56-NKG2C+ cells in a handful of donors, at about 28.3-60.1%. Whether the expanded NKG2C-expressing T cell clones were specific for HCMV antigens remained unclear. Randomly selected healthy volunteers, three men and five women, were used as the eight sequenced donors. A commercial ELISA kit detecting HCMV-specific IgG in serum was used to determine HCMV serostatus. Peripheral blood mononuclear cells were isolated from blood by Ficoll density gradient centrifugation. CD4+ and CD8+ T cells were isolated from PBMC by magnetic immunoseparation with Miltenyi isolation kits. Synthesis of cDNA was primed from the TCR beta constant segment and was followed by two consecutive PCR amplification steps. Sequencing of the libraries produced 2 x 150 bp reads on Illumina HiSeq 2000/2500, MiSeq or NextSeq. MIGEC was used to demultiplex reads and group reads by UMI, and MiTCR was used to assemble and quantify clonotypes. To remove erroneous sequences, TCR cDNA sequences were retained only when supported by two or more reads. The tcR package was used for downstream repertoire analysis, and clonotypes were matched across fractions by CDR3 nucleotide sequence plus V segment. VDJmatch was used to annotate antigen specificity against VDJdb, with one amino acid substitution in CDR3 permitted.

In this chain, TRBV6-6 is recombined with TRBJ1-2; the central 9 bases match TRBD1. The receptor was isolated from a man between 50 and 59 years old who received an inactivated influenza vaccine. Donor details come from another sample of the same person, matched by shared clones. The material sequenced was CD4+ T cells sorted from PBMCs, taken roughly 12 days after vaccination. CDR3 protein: CASSYRGTGNITF. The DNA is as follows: TGTGCCAGCAGTTACCGGGGGACAGGGAATATAACCTTC.